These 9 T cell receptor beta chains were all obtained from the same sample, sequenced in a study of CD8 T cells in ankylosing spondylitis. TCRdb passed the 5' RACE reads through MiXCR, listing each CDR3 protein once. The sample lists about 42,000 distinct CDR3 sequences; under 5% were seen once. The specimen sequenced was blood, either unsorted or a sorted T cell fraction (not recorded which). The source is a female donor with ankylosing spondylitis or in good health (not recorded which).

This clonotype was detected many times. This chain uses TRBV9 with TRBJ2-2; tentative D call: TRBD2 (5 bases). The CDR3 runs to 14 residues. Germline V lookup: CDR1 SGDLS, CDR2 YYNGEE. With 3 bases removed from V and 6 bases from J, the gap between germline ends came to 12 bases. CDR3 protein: CASSATLVAGELFF. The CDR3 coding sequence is TGTGCCAGCAGCGCCACACTAGTAGCCGGGGAGCTGTTTTTT. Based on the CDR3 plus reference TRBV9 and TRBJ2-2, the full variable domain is DSGVTQTPKHLITATGQRVTLRCSPRSGDLSVYWYQQSLDQGLQFLIQYYNGEERAKGNILERFSAQQFPDLHSELNLSSLELGDSALYFCASSATLVAGELFFGEGSRLTVL.

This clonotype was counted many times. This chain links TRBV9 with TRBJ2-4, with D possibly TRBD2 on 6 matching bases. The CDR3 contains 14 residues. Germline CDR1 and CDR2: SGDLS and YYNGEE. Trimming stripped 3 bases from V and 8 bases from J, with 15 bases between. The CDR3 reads CASSASPSGDIQYF. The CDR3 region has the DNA TGTGCCAGCAGCGCTTCTCCTTCGGGAGACATTCAGTACTTC. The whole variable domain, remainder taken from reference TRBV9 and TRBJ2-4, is DSGVTQTPKHLITATGQRVTLRCSPRSGDLSVYWYQQSLDQGLQFLIQYYNGEERAKGNILERFSAQQFPDLHSELNLSSLELGDSALYFCASSASPSGDIQYFGAGTRLSVL.

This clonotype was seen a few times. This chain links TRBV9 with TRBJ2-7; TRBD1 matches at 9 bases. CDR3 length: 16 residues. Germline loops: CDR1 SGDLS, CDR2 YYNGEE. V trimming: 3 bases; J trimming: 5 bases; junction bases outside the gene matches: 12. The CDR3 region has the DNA TGTGCCAGCAGCGCCTACGCCGGGACAGGGACCGACGAGCAGTACTTC. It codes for CASSAYAGTGTDEQYF.

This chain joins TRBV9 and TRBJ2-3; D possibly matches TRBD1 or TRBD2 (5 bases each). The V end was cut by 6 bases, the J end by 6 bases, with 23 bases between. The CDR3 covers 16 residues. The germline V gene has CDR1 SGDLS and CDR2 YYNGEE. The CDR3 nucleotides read TGTGCCAGCACCAATGGAGCCGGGACGACATGGGATACGCAGTATTTT. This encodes CASTNGAGTTWDTQYF.

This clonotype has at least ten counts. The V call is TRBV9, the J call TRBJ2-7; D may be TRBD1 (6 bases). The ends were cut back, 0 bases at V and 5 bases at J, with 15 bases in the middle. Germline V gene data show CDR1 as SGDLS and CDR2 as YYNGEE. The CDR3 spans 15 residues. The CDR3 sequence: CASSVGATGVHEQYF. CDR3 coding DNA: TGTGCCAGCAGCGTAGGGGCGACAGGAGTCCACGAGCAGTACTTC.

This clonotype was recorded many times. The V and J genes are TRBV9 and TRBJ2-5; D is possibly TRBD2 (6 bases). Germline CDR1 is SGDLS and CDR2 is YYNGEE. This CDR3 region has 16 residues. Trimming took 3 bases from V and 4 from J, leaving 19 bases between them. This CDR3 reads CASSAGGGVGGETQYF. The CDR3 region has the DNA TGTGCCAGCAGCGCCGGCGGAGGTGTGGGGGGAGAGACCCAGTACTTC.

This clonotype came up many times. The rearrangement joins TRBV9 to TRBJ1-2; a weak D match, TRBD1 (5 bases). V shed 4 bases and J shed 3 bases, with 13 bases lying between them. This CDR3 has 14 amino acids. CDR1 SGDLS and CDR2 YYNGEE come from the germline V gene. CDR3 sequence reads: CASSSHGGDYGYTF. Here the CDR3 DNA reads TGTGCCAGCAGCTCCCACGGGGGGGACTATGGCTACACCTTC.

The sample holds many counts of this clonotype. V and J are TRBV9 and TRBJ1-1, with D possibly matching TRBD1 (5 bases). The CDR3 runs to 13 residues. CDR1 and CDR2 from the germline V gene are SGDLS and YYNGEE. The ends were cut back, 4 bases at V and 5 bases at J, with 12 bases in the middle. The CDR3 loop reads CASSKSGRTEAFF. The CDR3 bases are TGTGCCAGCAGCAAATCGGGACGTACTGAAGCTTTCTTT.

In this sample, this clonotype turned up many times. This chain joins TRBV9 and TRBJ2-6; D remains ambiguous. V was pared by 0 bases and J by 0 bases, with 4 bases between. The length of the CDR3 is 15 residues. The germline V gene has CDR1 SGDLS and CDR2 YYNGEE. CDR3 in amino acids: CASSVAGSGANVLTF. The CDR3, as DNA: TGTGCCAGCAGCGTAGCAGGCTCTGGGGCCAACGTCCTGACTTTC.